The rows below give T cell receptor beta chains drawn from one sample of a study of blood T cell repertoires in COVID-19. Repertoires were generated with immunoSEQ multiplex PCR, while TCRdb's copy carries only in-frame clones and drops some. Here the sample spans some 150,000 clones, over 75% being singletons. Material: peripheral blood. Every receptor here comes from a man in his sixties with active or convalescent COVID-19. CDR3s include the opening cysteine and the closing phenylalanine or tryptophan. Fields, in order: clone size, J gene, D gene, V gene, CDR3 DNA, CDR3 protein. A D gene is named only where the DNA matches it firmly. Rows give clone size only sometimes, using once, few, many, or a class for an expanded clone.

abundance: .
j_gene: TRBJ1-5
d_gene: .
v_gene: TRBV27
CDR3nt: TGTGCCAGCAGTTCCCCTTCAGGGTATAGCAATCAGCCCCAGCATTTT
CDR3aa: CASSSPSGYSNQPQHF

abundance: .
j_gene: TRBJ1-2
d_gene: TRBD1
v_gene: TRBV2
CDR3nt: TGTGCCAGCAGACGACAGGGGGCTGGAGACTATGGCTACACCTTC
CDR3aa: CASRRQGAGDYGYTF

abundance: few
j_gene: TRBJ2-7
d_gene: TRBD2
v_gene: TRBV6-5
CDR3nt: TGTGCCAGCAGCCGGACTAGCGGGAGGGAGCAGTACTTC
CDR3aa: CASSRTSGREQYF

abundance: few
j_gene: TRBJ2-3
d_gene: TRBD2
v_gene: TRBV6-6
CDR3nt: TGTGCCAGTAGTCGGACTAGCGGGACCGCCTGGCCAGATACGCAGTATTTT
CDR3aa: CASSRTSGTAWPDTQYF

abundance: .
j_gene: TRBJ1-2
d_gene: .
v_gene: TRBV7-2
CDR3nt: TGTGCCAGCAGCCTTCTTCTGACAGGAGGCTATGGCTACACCTTC
CDR3aa: CASSLLLTGGYGYTF

abundance: .
j_gene: TRBJ1-1
d_gene: TRBD1
v_gene: TRBV5-6
CDR3nt: TGTGCCAGCAGCTCAAGACAGGGGGGGAACACTGAAGCTTTCTTT
CDR3aa: CASSSRQGGNTEAFF

abundance: many
j_gene: TRBJ2-7
d_gene: TRBD2
v_gene: TRBV20-1
CDR3nt: TGCAGTGCTAGTCTGCACCTAGCGGGAGACGAGCAGTACTTC
CDR3aa: CSASLHLAGDEQYF

abundance: .
j_gene: TRBJ2-3
d_gene: TRBD1
v_gene: TRBV7-3
CDR3nt: TGTGCCAGCAGCTTCCAGGGGGCGCAGAGAGATACGCAGTATTTT
CDR3aa: CASSFQGAQRDTQYF

abundance: .
j_gene: TRBJ1-1
d_gene: TRBD1
v_gene: TRBV18
CDR3nt: TGTGCCAGCTCACAGGGACAGGGCTACACTGAAGCTTTCTTT
CDR3aa: CASSQGQGYTEAFF

abundance: .
j_gene: TRBJ2-6
d_gene: TRBD2
v_gene: TRBV7-9
CDR3nt: TGTGCCAGCAGCGTGAGGACTAGCGGGAGTGTTGGGGCCAACGTCCTGACTTTC
CDR3aa: CASSVRTSGSVGANVLTF

abundance: .
j_gene: TRBJ1-5
d_gene: .
v_gene: TRBV15
CDR3nt: TGTGCCACCAGCAGAGATTCGGTAGAATCTCAGCCCCAGCATTTT
CDR3aa: CATSRDSVESQPQHF

abundance: .
j_gene: TRBJ2-7
d_gene: TRBD2
v_gene: TRBV5-1
CDR3nt: TGCGCCAGCAGCTTGACTCCGGGACTAGCGGCCTACGAGCAGTACTTC
CDR3aa: CASSLTPGLAAYEQYF

abundance: .
j_gene: TRBJ2-3
d_gene: .
v_gene: TRBV7-2
CDR3nt: TGTGCCAGCAGCCTTCTTGGGCCAATGGATACGCAGTATTTT
CDR3aa: CASSLLGPMDTQYF

abundance: once
j_gene: TRBJ1-6
d_gene: .
v_gene: TRBV5-1
CDR3nt: TGCGCCAGCAGCTTGGGACAGGAAGGCTCACCCCTCCACTTT
CDR3aa: CASSLGQEGSPLHF

abundance: .
j_gene: TRBJ2-1
d_gene: TRBD2
v_gene: TRBV3-1/TRBV3-2
CDR3nt: TGTGCCAGCAGTCCTAGCGGGAGAGGGGAACACAATGAGCAGTTCTTC
CDR3aa: CASSPSGRGEHNEQFF

abundance: .
j_gene: TRBJ1-1
d_gene: TRBD1
v_gene: TRBV5-1
CDR3nt: TGCGCCAGCAGCTTGGAAGGGACAGGACTCACTGAAGCTTTCTTT
CDR3aa: CASSLEGTGLTEAFF

abundance: .
j_gene: TRBJ2-1
d_gene: TRBD2
v_gene: TRBV28
CDR3nt: TGTGCCAGCACCGCGACTAGCGCCTACAATGAGCAGTTCTTC
CDR3aa: CASTATSAYNEQFF

abundance: .
j_gene: TRBJ2-6
d_gene: TRBD1
v_gene: TRBV4-2
CDR3nt: TGTGCCAGCAGCCAAGGACAGGGGCCCTCTGGGGCCAACGTCCTGACTTTC
CDR3aa: CASSQGQGPSGANVLTF

abundance: .
j_gene: TRBJ1-6
d_gene: .
v_gene: TRBV19
CDR3nt: TGTGCCAGTAGTCCTCCTTCGGGTCCTGGATCCTATAATTCACCCCTCCACTTT
CDR3aa: CASSPPSGPGSYNSPLHF

abundance: .
j_gene: TRBJ2-3
d_gene: TRBD2
v_gene: TRBV3-1/TRBV3-2
CDR3nt: TGTGCCAGCAGCCAAGGCCCGAGCGGGAGGTTCTCAGATACGCAGTATTTT
CDR3aa: CASSQGPSGRFSDTQYF

abundance: .
j_gene: TRBJ1-1
d_gene: .
v_gene: TRBV28
CDR3nt: TGTGCCAGCAGTTTCCTAACCACTGAAGCTTTCTTT
CDR3aa: CASSFLTTEAFF

abundance: .
j_gene: TRBJ2-6
d_gene: .
v_gene: TRBV5-6
CDR3nt: TGTGCCAGCAGCTTAGGCGGGGTTGGGGCCAACGTCCTGACTTTC
CDR3aa: CASSLGGVGANVLTF

abundance: .
j_gene: TRBJ2-5
d_gene: .
v_gene: TRBV7-2
CDR3nt: TGTGCCAGCAGCCGCGTCGCAGAGACCCAGTACTTC
CDR3aa: CASSRVAETQYF

abundance: .
j_gene: TRBJ2-5
d_gene: TRBD2
v_gene: TRBV5-1
CDR3nt: TGCGCCAGCAGCTTCGGACTAGCCGGAGCAGAGACCCAGTACTTC
CDR3aa: CASSFGLAGAETQYF

abundance: .
j_gene: TRBJ2-2
d_gene: TRBD2
v_gene: TRBV11-2
CDR3nt: TGTGCCAGCAGCTTAAAGCGGGAGGAGGTCGGGGAGCTGTTTTTT
CDR3aa: CASSLKREEVGELFF

abundance: .
j_gene: TRBJ2-1
d_gene: .
v_gene: TRBV19
CDR3nt: TGTGCCAGTAGTATAAAGGCTAGACTTTTCTACAATGAGCAGTTCTTC
CDR3aa: CASSIKARLFYNEQFF

abundance: .
j_gene: TRBJ1-4
d_gene: .
v_gene: TRBV4-2
CDR3nt: TGTGCCAGCAGCCAAGGGGCAGCCGAAAAACTGTTTTTT
CDR3aa: CASSQGAAEKLFF

abundance: few
j_gene: TRBJ2-3
d_gene: .
v_gene: TRBV5-1
CDR3nt: TGCGCCAGCAGCTTGGAGGCGGGGATGAATCCGTCTAGCACAGATACGCAGTATTTT
CDR3aa: CASSLEAGMNPSSTDTQYF

abundance: .
j_gene: TRBJ2-1
d_gene: TRBD2
v_gene: TRBV7-3
CDR3nt: TGTGCCAGCAGCTTAAAGGGACTAGCGGGAGTCGGTAATGAGCAGTTCTTC
CDR3aa: CASSLKGLAGVGNEQFF

abundance: once
j_gene: TRBJ2-1
d_gene: .
v_gene: TRBV20-1
CDR3nt: TGCAGTGCTAGAATCGATGAGCAGTTCTTC
CDR3aa: CSARIDEQFF

abundance: .
j_gene: TRBJ1-1
d_gene: TRBD1
v_gene: TRBV12-5
CDR3nt: TGTGCTAGTGGTTTGGGGACGGGACAGGCGACTTTCTTT
CDR3aa: CASGLGTGQATFF

abundance: .
j_gene: TRBJ1-2
d_gene: .
v_gene: TRBV15
CDR3nt: TGTGCCACCAGCTCCCGTAACTCCCTTCGCTACACCTTC
CDR3aa: CATSSRNSLRYTF

abundance: .
j_gene: TRBJ1-5
d_gene: TRBD1
v_gene: TRBV7-6
CDR3nt: TGTGCCAGCAGCCCCCAGGGGGCGGGAAATCAGCCCCAGCATTTT
CDR3aa: CASSPQGAGNQPQHF

abundance: .
j_gene: TRBJ2-7
d_gene: .
v_gene: TRBV4-3
CDR3nt: TGCGCCAGCAGCCAAGATCGAGTATCCTACGAGCAGTACTTC
CDR3aa: CASSQDRVSYEQYF

abundance: .
j_gene: TRBJ2-5
d_gene: .
v_gene: TRBV19
CDR3nt: TGTGCCAGTAGTATAAAGGGGTGGGAGACCCAGTACTTC
CDR3aa: CASSIKGWETQYF

abundance: .
j_gene: TRBJ2-7
d_gene: .
v_gene: TRBV11-2
CDR3nt: TGTGCCAGCAGCCTAGGGGTGACAGCAGCCTACGAGCAGTACTTC
CDR3aa: CASSLGVTAAYEQYF

abundance: .
j_gene: TRBJ1-4
d_gene: TRBD1
v_gene: TRBV19
CDR3nt: TGTGCCACCACTAGCACAGGGGCTGAAAAACTGTTTTTT
CDR3aa: CATTSTGAEKLFF

abundance: .
j_gene: TRBJ2-5
d_gene: TRBD2
v_gene: TRBV6-6
CDR3nt: TGTGCCAGCAGTTACTCGACTAGCGGAGAGACCCAGTACTTC
CDR3aa: CASSYSTSGETQYF

abundance: once
j_gene: TRBJ2-7
d_gene: .
v_gene: TRBV28
CDR3nt: TGTGCCATCGCAGCTGGGGGCAGCGGAACCTACGAGCAGTACTTC
CDR3aa: CAIAAGGSGTYEQYF

abundance: .
j_gene: TRBJ1-5
d_gene: TRBD1
v_gene: TRBV28
CDR3nt: TGTGCCCTTCGAGGACAGGGTCTGGGTCAGCCCCAGCATTTT
CDR3aa: CALRGQGLGQPQHF

abundance: .
j_gene: TRBJ2-2
d_gene: TRBD1
v_gene: TRBV5-4
CDR3nt: TGTGCCAGCAGCCCCGCGGACAGGGGGCCGAACACCGGGGAGCTGTTTTTT
CDR3aa: CASSPADRGPNTGELFF

abundance: .
j_gene: TRBJ1-1
d_gene: TRBD1
v_gene: TRBV6-5
CDR3nt: TGTGCCAGCAGAGAGACAGGGGGGCAGAACACTGAAGCTTTCTTT
CDR3aa: CASRETGGQNTEAFF